The TCR beta chain described here comes from a study of shared clonotypes between healthy human individuals (TCRdb year 2020). Describing the broader study: The cohort included a few men and a couple of women between 18 and 49 years of age. The study deeply sequenced blood TCR repertoires of about 5 healthy adults to estimate repertoire size and the extent of clonotype sharing between individuals. Each donor's leukapheresis produced roughly between about 0.9 and 9.5 billion PBMCs. To increase sequencing depth and limit assay-specific biases, different laboratories used diverse techniques to prepare libraries and sequence TCR repertoires. For each donor, CD4 naive and CD4 memory were each given three plates, CD8 naive was given two plates, and CD8 memory was given one plate. On the study overall, not on this receptor specifically: Rarefaction of sorted-subset datasets indicated incomplete sequencing despite the large sequencing depth. Clonotypes shared by all four sorted-subset donors showed higher generation probabilities than non-shared clonotypes. Sharing across several donors was observed for around 5% of naive CD4, 3% to 3.5% of naive CD8, around 2.5% of memory CD4, and about 0.4% of memory CD8 clonotypes. Based on pairwise subsampling, the degree of clonotype sharing among donors was expected to be affected by sequencing depth. Estimated clonotype richness was generally larger for naive than for memory subsets. The genetic and exposure-history diversity represented was limited by the small number of donors. Sampling was limited to blood, and TCR repertoires in tissue likely differ from TCR repertoires in blood.

The donors were healthy, HIV-negative adults who had no recently reported acute infections or vaccinations. Every donor was a Caucasian adult living in Nashville, Tennessee, USA. Magnetic negative selection was used to enrich CD4+ T cells, after which naive cells were positively selected on CD45RA and the negative fraction became the memory subset. After blood collection by leukapheresis, PBMCs were isolated using Ficoll-Histopaque density gradient centrifugation and then cryopreserved in the vapor phase of liquid nitrogen. Analytical flow cytometry was used to check the purity and quantity of each magnetically sorted T cell population. From each sorted fraction, genomic DNA was isolated and quantified by UV absorbance on a Nanodrop 2000c. Trimming removed 5 bases from V and 7 bases from J, leaving 15 bases between the germline ends. From a lookup of the germline V gene, CDR1 and CDR2 are MDHEN and SYDVKM. The CDR3, from cysteine to phenylalanine, totals 13 residues. CDR3 DNA only is kept here, 39 bases in frame from base 1.

About this clone: Which antigen it targets is not known. Base qualities are not recorded, but no much larger clone differs from it by a single base.

TCR CDR3 regions were amplified from genomic DNA by multiplex PCR using the deep immunoSEQ assay. Extracted genomic DNA from each cell subset was spread evenly across all wells of several immunoSEQ 96-well plates, with each plate serving as a replicate. For sorted subsets, about 200 ng genomic DNA, equal to 30,000 to 35,000 T cell genomes, was loaded into each replicate PCR. The purified libraries were quantified using a Qubit 3.0 fluorometer, sized with a Bioanalyzer 2100, and then quantified again using the KAPA Library Quantification kit. Every immunoSEQ 96-well plate was sequenced on a separate single-read 150-cycle Illumina NextSeq 550 flow cell. Per the original workflow: Because the immunoSEQ output included only junctional sequences and no quality scores, the filtering could not be the same as the filtering used for full-length reads. To assign V/J genes and CDR3, sequences were annotated using PyIR, a Python wrapper for IgBLAST v1.9, with IMGT germline references. Reads with weak V/J assignments (E-value above 1e-6), missing CDR3, stop codons, out-of-frame junctions, or ambiguous translated residues were removed. V3J clonotypes were defined as sequences sharing the same inferred V gene, J gene, and CDR3 amino acid sequence. Percentage overlap between repertoires was calculated by dividing the number of shared unique clonotypes by the size of the smaller repertoire. Repertoire richness was assessed with RTK rarefaction, the Chao1 estimator, and Recon v2.1 estimates of unobserved clonotypes. Generation probabilities were computed with OLGA for all TCRbeta clonotypes obtained by the gDNA method from four donors. As stored in TCRdb, this immuneACCESS dataset retains in-frame rearrangements with V and J assigned. A fraction of the clones does not appear; measured against another copy, unresolved V genes explain less than half of the discrepancy, and the remainder lacks a known reason. V, J and clone size reflect that table, while D and trimming were determined from the DNA. This sample lists approximately 720,000 clones; roughly 70% were detected once. The ten largest account for around 1.8% of the sample.

This sequence was found in a woman in her twenties or thirties in good health. The chain employs TRBV28 and TRBJ2-7, and perhaps TRBD1 as D gene, on 7 matching bases. Material for sequencing was memory CD4+ T cells sorted from blood. This sample's cell subset or site label indicates: CD45RA-negative fraction. CDR3 loop: CASSRSGGLEQYF. The nucleotides read TGTGCCAGCAGTCGCTCAGGGGGGCTGGAGCAGTACTTC.